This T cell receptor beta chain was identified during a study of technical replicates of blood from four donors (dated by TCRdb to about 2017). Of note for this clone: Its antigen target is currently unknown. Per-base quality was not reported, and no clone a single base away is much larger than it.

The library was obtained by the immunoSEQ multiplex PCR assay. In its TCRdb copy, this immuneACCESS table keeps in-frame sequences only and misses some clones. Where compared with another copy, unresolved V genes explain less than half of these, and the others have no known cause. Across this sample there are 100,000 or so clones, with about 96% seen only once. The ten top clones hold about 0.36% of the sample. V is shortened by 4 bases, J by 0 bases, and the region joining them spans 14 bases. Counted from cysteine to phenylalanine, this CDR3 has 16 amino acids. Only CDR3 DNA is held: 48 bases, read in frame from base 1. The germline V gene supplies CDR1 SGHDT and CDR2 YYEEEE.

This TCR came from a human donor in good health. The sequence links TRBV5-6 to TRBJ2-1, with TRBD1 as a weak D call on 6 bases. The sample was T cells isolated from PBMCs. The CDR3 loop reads CASSDYRDTSYNEQFF. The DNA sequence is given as TGTGCCAGCAGCGACTACCGGGACACCTCCTACAATGAGCAGTTCTTC.